Sequencing of this T cell receptor (beta chain) was carried out in a study of shared clonotypes between healthy human individuals. Libraries were prepared by immunoSEQ multiplex PCR; TCRdb keeps only in-frame clonotypes and omits some of them. The sample contains 550,000 to 650,000 clones, about 96% of which appear only once. Study outcomes and limitations: Around 5.3% of naive CD4 clonotypes were shared across four donors.

Terminally differentiated effector memory CD45RA+ cells were excluded by CCR7 positive selection of CD45RO-negative cells. This CDR3 has 14 residues. Looked up from germline, CDR1 is KGHSH and CDR2 is LQKENI. V lost 3 bases and J lost 8, with 14 bases in between. To note about this clone: As yet, its antigen is unknown.

What was sequenced was naive CD8+ T cells sorted from blood. The chain links TRBV18 to TRBJ2-1; TRBD2 is a possible D gene (6 bases). The sequence was collected from a woman aged 30 to 39 in good health. In nucleotides, the CDR3 is TGTGCCAGCTCACCTCCCGGGAGATACCATGAGCAGTTCTTC. Translating gives CASSPPGRYHEQFF. The full variable domain, rest sourced from reference TRBV18 and TRBJ2-1, is NAGVMQNPRHLVRRRGQEARLRCSPMKGHSHVYWYRQLPEEGLKFMVYLQKENIIDESGMPKERFSAEFPKEGPSILRIQQVVRGDSAAYFCASSPPGRYHEQFFGPGTRLTVL.